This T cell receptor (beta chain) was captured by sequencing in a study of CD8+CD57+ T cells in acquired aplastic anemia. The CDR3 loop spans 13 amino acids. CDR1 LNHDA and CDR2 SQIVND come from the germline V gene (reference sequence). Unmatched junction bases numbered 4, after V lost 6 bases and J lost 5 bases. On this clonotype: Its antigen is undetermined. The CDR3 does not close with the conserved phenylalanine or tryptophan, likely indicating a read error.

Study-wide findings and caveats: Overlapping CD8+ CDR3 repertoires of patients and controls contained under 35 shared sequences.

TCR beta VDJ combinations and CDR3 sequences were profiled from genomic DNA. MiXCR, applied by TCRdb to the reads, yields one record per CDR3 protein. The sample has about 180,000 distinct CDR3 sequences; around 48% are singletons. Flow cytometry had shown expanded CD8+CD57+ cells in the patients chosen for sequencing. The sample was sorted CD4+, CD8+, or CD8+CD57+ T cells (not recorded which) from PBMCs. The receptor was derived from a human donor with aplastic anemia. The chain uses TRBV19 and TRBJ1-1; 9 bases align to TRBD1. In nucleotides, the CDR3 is TGTGCCAGTAGCACGGGGACAGGGACTGAAGCTTTCCTT. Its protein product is CASSTGTGTEAFL.